Listed below are T cell receptor beta chains from one sample, sequenced in a study of T cell changes during pregnancy in multiple sclerosis. Here immunoSEQ multiplex PCR was the method, and the copy in TCRdb shows in-frame clones only, minus some. The table includes about 54,000 clones, more than 85% detected once. The specimen was peripheral blood, collected after pregnancy. These receptors all come from a female donor in good health, enrolled as a control in a pregnancy study. Each CDR3 is given with its conserved first and last residue.

J: TRBJ2-1
V: TRBV9
CDR3: CASSLAGPYNEQFF

J: TRBJ2-4
V: TRBV6-5
CDR3: CASRTQGLNIQYF

J: TRBJ2-2
V: TRBV15
CDR3: CATSRDRTGNTGELFF

J: TRBJ2-1
V: TRBV13
CDR3: CASSSQGTAYNEQFF

J: TRBJ1-2
V: TRBV27
CDR3: CASNPGDRSTNYGYTF

J: TRBJ2-3
V: TRBV9
CDR3: CASSSGGGALTDTQYF

J: TRBJ1-1
V: TRBV6-5
CDR3: CASSSTYLQTEAFF

J: TRBJ2-7
V: TRBV6-1
CDR3: CASSGGLQPYEQYF

J: TRBJ2-5
V: TRBV2
CDR3: CASSDGGGVLETQYF

J: TRBJ1-5
V: TRBV6-1
CDR3: CASSARDGPGGNQPQHF

J: TRBJ2-3
V: TRBV6-5
CDR3: CASSYGTDYGLDTQYF

J: TRBJ2-7
V: TRBV30
CDR3: CAWTPRGYPYEQYF

J: TRBJ2-7
V: TRBV5-1
CDR3: CASSLAGAEQYF

J: TRBJ2-1
V: TRBV9
CDR3: CASSVGASGGASEQFF